This T cell receptor (beta chain) derives from a study of OX40 agonist ivuxolimab in advanced cancers. Profiling relied on immunoSEQ multiplex PCR, and the TCRdb table lists in-frame clones only, not all of them. The sample includes about 51,000 clones, around nine tenths of them seen just once. Deletions cut 1 base from V and 2 bases from J, with 0 bases between. The CDR3 length is 12 residues. Germline V lookup: CDR1 LNHNV, CDR2 YYDKDF (reference sequence). Overall study results and limits: Specificity for antigen went undetermined in the expanded peripheral T cells. Compared with CD4+, CD8+ T cells on average had more expanded clones.

Worth noting for this clone: What it recognizes is unknown.

The receptor was isolated from an adult with an advanced solid tumor such as melanoma, head and neck, liver or kidney cancer. The rearrangement joins TRBV15 to TRBJ1-3; no definite D call. The starting material was CD4+ or CD8+ T cells sorted from blood, obtained in a trial of the OX40 agonist ivuxolimab. CDR3 in DNA: TGTGCCACCAGCAGAGCTGGAAACACCATATATTTT. Its translation is CATSRAGNTIYF.